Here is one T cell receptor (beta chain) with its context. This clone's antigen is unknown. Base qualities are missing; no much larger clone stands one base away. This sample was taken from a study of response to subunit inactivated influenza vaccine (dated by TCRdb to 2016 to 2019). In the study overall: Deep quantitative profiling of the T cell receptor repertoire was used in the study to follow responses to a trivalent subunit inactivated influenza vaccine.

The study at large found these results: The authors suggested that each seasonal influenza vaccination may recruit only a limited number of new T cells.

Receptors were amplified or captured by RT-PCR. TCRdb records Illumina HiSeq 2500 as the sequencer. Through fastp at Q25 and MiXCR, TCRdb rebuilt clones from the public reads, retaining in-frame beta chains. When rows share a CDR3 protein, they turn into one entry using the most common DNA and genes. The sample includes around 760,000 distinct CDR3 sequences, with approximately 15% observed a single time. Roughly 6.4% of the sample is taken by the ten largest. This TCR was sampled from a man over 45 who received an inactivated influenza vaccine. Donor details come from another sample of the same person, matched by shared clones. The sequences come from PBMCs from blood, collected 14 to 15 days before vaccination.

At the DNA level, the sequence is TGTGCCAGCAGTTCTAGCGGAGGAGTTTACAATGAGCAGTTCTTC. This codes for CASSSSGGVYNEQFF. The chain is encoded by TRBV28 joined to TRBJ2-1; 7 bases in between match TRBD2. From the germline V gene, CDR1 is MDHEN and CDR2 is SYDVKM. Including the terminal cysteine and phenylalanine, the CDR3 comprises 15 residues. Only CDR3 DNA remains: 45 bases, in frame from the first base. The junction shows trimming of 4 bases on V and 4 bases on J, and the gene matches do not reach 7 bases of it.